This note documents a single TCR beta chain sequence. This entry is derived from a study of beta chain features in type 1 diabetes. Germline assignment: CDR1 SGHTA and CDR2 FQGTGA. The CDR3 consists of 14 residues. V was shortened by 5 bases and J by 10 bases, with 18 bases between the two germline ends. Reverse transcription of all isolated RNA meant that expressed TCRB transcripts were sequenced. Assay used: immunoSEQ multiplex PCR; TCRdb lists only in-frame clones, some missing. This repertoire shows about 330,000 clones, about 10% found once; its top ten account for roughly 0.016%. About 120 mL of blood, on average, came from one heparinised draw per donor. Cell sorting via CD45RO/CCR7/CD25/CD127/CD95/CD27 was performed to obtain CD4+ naive, central memory, regulatory and stem cell-like memory cells.

The sequenced sample consisted of naive CD4+ T cells from blood. This sequence joins TRBV7-3 and TRBJ2-1; D perhaps matches TRBD2 (5 bases). This TCR came from a woman between 25 and 40 years old in good health. CDR3 region: CASSGEVSGSEQFF. The DNA for the CDR3 is TGTGCCAGCAGCGGAGAGGTCTCGGGGTCCGAGCAGTTCTTC.